This passage covers 19 T cell receptor beta chains from one sample sequenced in a study of shared clonotypes between healthy human individuals. Libraries were prepared by immunoSEQ multiplex PCR; TCRdb keeps only in-frame clonotypes and omits some of them. The repertoire has nearly 1 million clones, more than 75% of them found once; the top ten carry roughly 1.5%. The sequenced sample consisted of memory CD4+ T cells sorted from blood. Documented subset: CD45RA-negative fraction. The receptors stem from a man between 18 and 35 years old in good health.

The chain carries TRBV6-5 and TRBJ2-1, with D perhaps matching TRBD1 (5 bases). V was trimmed by 2 bases and J by 5 bases, leaving 16 bases between them. The CDR3 consists of 16 residues. Germline loops: CDR1 MNHEY, CDR2 SVGAGI. DNA of the CDR3: TGTGCCAGCAGTTACCTCGGTCAGGGTGAGAACAATGAGCAGTTCTTC. Translated, it gives CASSYLGQGENNEQFF.

The chain recombines TRBV5-6 with TRBJ2-1; D is perhaps TRBD2 (6 bases). This CDR3 contains 15 residues. Germline V gene sequence: CDR1 SGHDT, CDR2 YYEEEE. V lost 4 bases to trimming and J lost 4 bases, with 15 bases between them. The CDR3 bases are TGTGCCAGCAGCCTATCCGGGACTGTATACAATGAGCAGTTCTTC. As protein: CASSLSGTVYNEQFF.

This clone was recorded only once. J is TRBJ2-7 and V is TRBV6-5; possibly TRBD2 for D (7 bases). The CDR3 runs 13 residues. V was pared by 6 bases and J by 3 bases, with 12 bases between. Germline V lookup: CDR1 MNHEY, CDR2 SVGAGI. The CDR3 DNA follows: TGTGCCAGCAGACGAGGGGGGGACTACGAGCAGTACTTC. Amino acids: CASRRGGDYEQYF.

V gene TRBV6-6 combines with J gene TRBJ2-7, with D uncertain. The CDR3 runs to 12 residues. Per the germline V gene, CDR1 is MNHNY and CDR2 is SVGAGI (reference sequence). Trimming pared 2 bases from V and 4 bases from J, leaving 6 bases between. The CDR3 loop reads CASSYVKYEQYF. DNA for the CDR3: TGTGCCAGCAGTTACGTGAAATACGAGCAGTACTTC.

The gene calls are TRBV28 and TRBJ1-3, with 7 bases that match TRBD1. With V trimmed by 6 bases and J by 0 bases, 5 bases remained unmatched. The CDR3 contains 15 residues. CDR1 and CDR2 from the germline V gene are MDHEN and SYDVKM. CDR3 nucleotide sequence: TGTGCCAGCAGCCCCGACAGGGTCTCTGGAAACACCATATATTTT. It encodes CASSPDRVSGNTIYF.

This chain connects TRBV11-3 to TRBJ2-1; D remains ambiguous. Per germline, CDR1 SGHNT and CDR2 YENEEA. Trimming removed 5 bases from V and 7 bases from J, with 6 bases in between. The CDR3 extends over 11 amino acids. The CDR3 DNA follows: TGTGCCAGCAGCGGCCGGAATGAGCAGTTCTTC. Its translation: CASSGRNEQFF.

The V and J genes are TRBV14 and TRBJ2-3; 8 bases are shared with TRBD2. J gave up 3 bases and V 0 bases, and 5 bases lay outside the gene matches. Germline V lookup: CDR1 SGHDN, CDR2 FVKESK. The CDR3 sequence is 16 residues long. The CDR3 is CASSQDPSGSTDTQYF. The CDR3 coding sequence is TGTGCCAGCAGCCAAGACCCCAGCGGGAGTACAGATACGCAGTATTTT. Together with reference TRBV14 and TRBJ2-3, the CDR3 gives the full variable domain: EAGVTQFPSHSVIEKGQTVTLRCDPISGHDNLYWYRRVMGKEIKFLLHFVKESKQDESGMPNNRFLAERTGGTYSTLKVQPAELEDSGVYFCASSQDPSGSTDTQYFGPGTRLTVL.

The chain couples TRBV2 to TRBJ2-7, with 9 bases identical to TRBD1. The V gene's germline CDR1 is SNHLY and CDR2 FYNNEI. The CDR3 covers 14 residues. Trimming cost V 6 bases and J 6 bases; bases outside gene matches: 9. This chain's CDR3 is CASSWDRAAGEQYF. The DNA for the CDR3 is TGTGCCAGCAGCTGGGACAGGGCAGCAGGCGAGCAGTACTTC.

The V and J genes are TRBV5-1 and TRBJ2-3, with D hard to call. The CDR3 consists of 12 residues. CDR1 is SGHRS and CDR2 is YFSETQ in the germline V gene. V lost 0 bases to trimming and J lost 9 bases, with 8 bases between them. The CDR3, as DNA: TGCGCCAGCAGCTTGGAGCGACGGACGCAGTATTTT. This sequence encodes CASSLERRTQYF.

The rearrangement joins TRBV7-9 to TRBJ2-1; D is perhaps TRBD2 (6 bases). This CDR3 comprises 14 residues. V was shortened by 8 bases and J by 1 base, with 12 bases between the two germline ends. CDR1 and CDR2 from the germline V gene are SEHNR and FQNEAQ (reference sequence). The CDR3 loop is CASGAGTSYNEQFF. The DNA for the CDR3 is TGTGCCAGCGGAGCCGGGACTTCCTACAATGAGCAGTTCTTC.

This sequence joins TRBV11-2 and TRBJ1-1; D gene ambiguous. The V gene's germline CDR1 is SGHAT and CDR2 FQNNGV. V was trimmed by 1 base and J by 7 bases, leaving 10 bases between them. The CDR3 runs 13 residues. The CDR3 coding sequence is TGTGCCAGCAGCTTAGGCGTCAGGTTTGAAGCTTTCTTT. As protein: CASSLGVRFEAFF.

Comments on this clone: An end of the junction differs from the germline gene, which may be a read error. The chain has TRBV7-7 and TRBJ2-3; D could derive from TRBD1 or TRBD2 (5 bases each). The CDR3 contains 13 residues. From germline, CDR1 is SSHAT and CDR2 FNYEAQ (reference sequence). CDR3 sequence reads: CASSPGEGNTQYF. CDR3 in DNA: TGTGCTAGCAGCCCCGGCGAGGGGAATACGCAGTATTTT.

The chain carries TRBV4-3 and TRBJ2-1; a weak D match, TRBD2 (6 bases). V was shortened by 0 bases and J by 5 bases, with 11 bases between the two germline ends. This CDR3 is 15 amino acids long. CDR1 is LGHNA and CDR2 is YSLEER in the germline V gene. The CDR3 is CASSQEASVDNEQFF. CDR3 coding DNA: TGCGCCAGCAGCCAAGAAGCTAGCGTCGACAATGAGCAGTTCTTC.

V is TRBV5-6 and J is TRBJ2-7; 12 bases match TRBD2. The germline V gene has CDR1 SGHDT and CDR2 YYEEEE. The CDR3 contains 16 residues. Trimming at V came to 3 bases and at J to 6 bases, leaving 10 bases not matched to a gene. The CDR3 here is CASSYSLTSGSSEQYF. As DNA, the CDR3 is TGTGCCAGCAGCTACTCCTTGACTAGCGGGAGTTCCGAGCAGTACTTC.

Only one count was recorded for this clone. The CDR3 loop is CASSHGRTGLSYEQYF. CDR3 nucleotide sequence: TGCGCCAGCAGCCACGGCAGGACAGGGCTCTCCTACGAGCAGTACTTC. V and J are TRBV5-1 and TRBJ2-7, with TRBD1 identical over 8 bases. The trim removed 4 bases at V and 0 bases at J, leaving 9 bases unmatched. The CDR3 is 16 residues long. The V gene's germline CDR1 is SGHRS and CDR2 YFSETQ.

The gene calls are TRBV7-2 and TRBJ2-5; 8 bases fit TRBD1. Germline V gene sequence: CDR1 SGHTA, CDR2 FQGNSA. This CDR3 is 15 amino acids long. V was clipped by 0 bases and J by 4 bases; unmatched bases: 4. The CDR3 region has the DNA TGTGCCAGCAGCTTAGCGGACAGGGTACGAGAGACCCAGTACTTC. This codes for CASSLADRVRETQYF.

The chain carries TRBV5-1 and TRBJ2-3, with TRBD2 matching over 16 bases. V lost 3 bases and J lost 4; bases outside the gene matches: 8. The CDR3 loop spans 18 amino acids. The germline gives CDR1 SGHRS, CDR2 YFSETQ. For the CDR3, the DNA is TGCGCCAGCAGCTCGAAGGGACTAGCGGGAGGGAAATCAGATACGCAGTATTTT. Protein product: CASSSKGLAGGKSDTQYF.

The rearrangement joins TRBV11-2 to TRBJ2-3; 10 positions agree with TRBD2. Germline lookup yields CDR1 SGHAT and CDR2 FQNNGV. The CDR3 totals 15 residues. After removal of 5 bases from V and 4 bases from J, the junction contained 6 bases not matched to a gene. Here the CDR3 reads CASSPGAGGPDTQYF. The CDR3 DNA sequence: TGTGCCAGCAGCCCAGGAGCGGGGGGGCCAGATACGCAGTATTTT.

The rearrangement links TRBV6-6 to TRBJ1-1, with 7 bases that match TRBD1. The V and J ends lost 5 bases and 5 bases, in that order; junction bases with no gene match: 8. The CDR3 runs 14 residues. In germline, CDR1 is MNHNY, CDR2 SVGAGI (reference sequence). The chain's CDR3 is CASSQTGLITEAFF. CDR3 in DNA: TGTGCCAGCAGTCAGACAGGGCTGATAACTGAAGCTTTCTTT.